A single sample is the source of the 22 T cell receptor beta chains below, sequenced in a study of Ad26.COV2.S vaccination and SARS-CoV-2 variants. Stated treatment: some 19 received Ad26.COV2.S at low or high dose, single or two shots; five or six received placebo; per-sample allocation not given. Sampling was done on day 63 after the first vaccine or placebo injection. Repertoires were generated with immunoSEQ multiplex PCR, while TCRdb's copy carries only in-frame clones and drops some. The profile shows 380,000 or so clones, approximately 90% of them singletons. The material sequenced was peripheral blood, taken in a trial of Ad26.COV2.S vaccine versus placebo. These receptors all stem from a person aged 18 to 65 who received the Ad26.COV2.S COVID-19 vaccine or a placebo.

The V call is TRBV19, the J call TRBJ1-4; the D is unclear. This CDR3 has 14 residues. The germline V gene has CDR1 LNHDA and CDR2 SQIVND (reference sequence). V lost 6 bases to trimming and J lost 4 bases, with 12 bases between them. CDR3 in amino acids: CASSLSSVNEKLFF. The CDR3, as DNA: TGTGCCAGTAGCCTCTCCAGTGTTAATGAAAAACTGTTTTTT.

J is TRBJ2-2 and V is TRBV19, with D perhaps TRBD2 (7 bases). Germline-derived CDR1 and CDR2 are LNHDA and SQIVND (reference sequence). The CDR3 runs 16 residues. V was shortened by 6 bases and J by 0 bases, with 14 bases between the two germline ends. In DNA, the CDR3 is TGTGCCAGTAGCCCGGGGGGCCGCGCGAACACCGGGGAGCTGTTTTTT. This codes for CASSPGGRANTGELFF.

This chain connects TRBV12-5 to TRBJ2-3, with TRBD1 identical over 8 bases. J was trimmed by 4 bases and V by 1 base; bases with no gene match: 7. The CDR3 has 16 residues. Germline values: CDR1 LGHNT, CDR2 FRNRAP. Here the CDR3 reads CASGLGTGKEADTQYF. DNA of the CDR3: TGTGCTAGTGGTTTGGGGACAGGGAAGGAGGCAGATACGCAGTATTTT.

The CDR3: CASSVAVGGDGYTF. In DNA, the CDR3 is TGTGCCAGCAGCGTAGCTGTAGGGGGCGATGGCTACACCTTC. The chain combines TRBV9 with TRBJ1-2, with 7 bases that match TRBD1. CDR1 and CDR2 from the germline V gene are SGDLS and YYNGEE. Trimming removed 0 bases from V and 6 bases from J; junction bases left unmatched: 5. The CDR3 contains 14 residues.

The chain joins TRBV18 to TRBJ1-1, with D perhaps TRBD1 (5 bases). The V gene's germline CDR1 is KGHSH and CDR2 LQKENI. The ends were cut back, 0 bases at V and 0 bases at J, with 14 bases in the middle. The CDR3 runs to 17 residues. The CDR3 coding sequence is TGTGCCAGCTCACCACCAGAGAGGGGCGGAATGAACACTGAAGCTTTCTTT. Translated: CASSPPERGGMNTEAFF.

Remarks on this clone: Its ends do not fully match the called genes, so a read error is possible. This chain links TRBV7-6 with TRBJ2-1; D is unclear. Per the germline V gene, CDR1 is SGHVS and CDR2 is FNYEAQ. CDR3 length: 13 amino acids. The chain's CDR3 is CASSLDGYNEQFF. The CDR3, as DNA: TGTGCCAGCAGTTTAGACGGCTACAATGAGCAGTTCTTC.

This clone has just a few counts. V gene TRBV15 combines with J gene TRBJ2-1; D is possibly TRBD1 (5 bases). With 1 base removed from V and 5 bases from J, the gap between germline ends came to 18 bases. The CDR3 spans 17 residues. Germline assignment: CDR1 LNHNV and CDR2 YYDKDF (reference sequence). The CDR3 sequence: CATSRGDLGVPNNEQFF. The DNA for the CDR3 is TGTGCCACCAGCAGAGGTGACTTAGGGGTACCTAACAATGAGCAGTTCTTC. The variable domain in full, with the rest retrieved from reference TRBV15 and TRBJ2-1, is DAMVIQNPRYQVTQFGKPVTLSCSQTLNHNVMYWYQQKSSQAPKLLFHYYDKDFNNEADTPDNFQSRRPNTSFCFLDIRSPGLGDTAMYLCATSRGDLGVPNNEQFFGPGTRLTVL.

On this clone: In the same sample, other DNA sequences code for this CDR3. The chain carries TRBV3-1 (or the pseudogene TRBV3-2) and TRBJ2-7, with no clear D. Germline V gene sequence: CDR1 LGHDT, CDR2 YNNKEL (reference sequence). This CDR3 region has 12 residues. Trimming stripped 1 base from V and 3 bases from J, with 4 bases between. The CDR3 is CASSQGIYEQYF. In DNA form, the CDR3 reads TGTGCCAGCAGCCAAGGAATCTACGAGCAGTACTTC.

V gene TRBV5-4 combines with J gene TRBJ2-1, with 8 positions matching TRBD2. J was trimmed by 7 bases and V by 4 bases; bases with no gene match: 10. CDR3 length equals 15 residues. Germline lookup yields CDR1 SGHNT and CDR2 YYREEE (reference sequence). CDR3 DNA sequence: TGTGCCAGCAGCGTACTAGCGGAATGGGGGAATGAGCAGTTCTTC. Translating it yields CASSVLAEWGNEQFF.

The table lists this clone with a count of one. This sequence joins TRBV13 and TRBJ2-3; a possible D gene is TRBD2 (6 bases). Germline V lookup: CDR1 PRHDT, CDR2 FYEKMQ (reference sequence). CDR3 length: 15 residues. V lost 1 base, J lost 5 bases, and 13 bases lay in between. The CDR3 sequence: CASSLVAEGRDTQYF. The CDR3 nucleotides read TGTGCCAGCAGCTTAGTAGCGGAGGGGAGAGATACGCAGTATTTT. Combining the CDR3 with reference TRBV13 and TRBJ2-3 gives the whole variable domain AAGVIQSPRHLIKEKRETATLKCYPIPRHDTVYWYQQGPGQDPQFLISFYEKMQSDKGSIPDRFSAQQFSDYHSELNMSSLELGDSALYFCASSLVAEGRDTQYFGPGTRLTVL.

This rearrangement joins TRBV6-2 or TRBV6-3 to TRBJ2-7, with D unclear. The CDR3 has 15 amino acids. Germline lookup yields CDR1 MNHEY and CDR2 SVGEGT. V shed 3 bases and J shed 6 bases, with 18 bases lying between them. CDR3 sequence: CASSYSSRYLGEQYF. In DNA form, the CDR3 reads TGTGCCAGCAGTTATTCTTCACGGTATTTGGGCGAGCAGTACTTC.

The V and J genes are TRBV2 and TRBJ2-1; 10 positions agree with TRBD1. The CDR3 is 16 amino acids. Germline trimming cut 2 bases from V and 6 bases from J; bases unmatched to any gene: 7. Per the germline V gene, CDR1 is SNHLY and CDR2 is FYNNEI. CDR3 in amino acids: CASSESFDRGRNEQFF. The CDR3 nucleotides read TGTGCCAGCAGTGAAAGTTTCGACAGGGGGCGCAATGAGCAGTTCTTC. Filled out from reference TRBV2 and TRBJ2-1, the complete variable domain reads EPEVTQTPSHQVTQMGQEVILRCVPISNHLYFYWYRQILGQKVEFLVSFYNNEISEKSEIFDDQFSVERPDGSNFTLKIRSTKLEDSAMYFCASSESFDRGRNEQFFGPGTRLTVL.

The chain joins TRBV18 to TRBJ2-5; tentatively, D is TRBD2 (5 bases). V was shortened by 5 bases and J by 3 bases, with 13 bases between the two germline ends. Germline CDR1 is KGHSH and CDR2 is LQKENI. This CDR3 has 14 amino acids. The CDR3 DNA is TGTGCCAGCTCATATACGGGGAATAAAGAGACCCAGTACTTC. Amino acids: CASSYTGNKETQYF.

This clone has only one observation. The chain is built from TRBV27 and TRBJ1-2; 9 nucleotides line up with TRBD1. The germline V gene encodes CDR1 MNHEY and CDR2 SMNVEV (reference sequence). The J segment lost 7 bases and the V segment lost 6 bases, leaving 6 bases of the junction unmatched. The CDR3 covers 13 residues. In DNA, the CDR3 is TGTGCCAGCAGGCCCCCGGGACAGGGTGGCTACACCTTC. This translates into CASRPPGQGGYTF.

V and J are TRBV6-2 or TRBV6-3 and TRBJ1-1, with unresolved D. Germline V gives CDR1 MNHEY, CDR2 SVGEGT. V dropped 1 base and J dropped 3 bases, with 12 bases sitting between them. The CDR3 is made up of 15 amino acids. CDR3 in amino acids: CASSYLVVADTEAFF. The CDR3 nucleotides read TGTGCCAGCAGTTACTTAGTGGTTGCAGACACTGAAGCTTTCTTT.

This sequence joins TRBV5-1 and TRBJ2-7; 7 positions match TRBD1. The CDR3 contains 14 residues. Germline V gene lookup returns CDR1 SGHRS and CDR2 YFSETQ. The V and J ends lost 7 bases and 1 base, in that order; junction bases with no gene match: 8. The CDR3 loop reads CASADRPLSYEQYF. CDR3 nucleotides: TGCGCCAGCGCGGACAGGCCCCTTTCCTACGAGCAGTACTTC.

This chain joins TRBV3-1 (or the pseudogene TRBV3-2) and TRBJ1-3; no clear D gene. Germline V CDR1 and CDR2: LGHDT, YNNKEL (reference sequence). The ends were cut back, 1 base at V and 4 bases at J, with 14 bases in the middle. This CDR3 has 16 amino acids. CDR3 residues: CASSQGPGIRGNTIYF. The CDR3 DNA follows: TGTGCCAGCAGCCAAGGACCGGGGATAAGGGGAAACACCATATATTTT.

The chain is built from TRBV5-1 and TRBJ1-3; 9 nucleotides agree with TRBD1. J was trimmed by 2 bases and V by 3 bases; bases with no gene match: 3. The CDR3 has 15 amino acids. The germline CDR1 and CDR2 sequences are SGHRS and YFSETQ. The CDR3 reads CASSSTGGTGNTIYF. CDR3 DNA: TGCGCCAGCAGCTCGACAGGGGGAACTGGAAACACCATATATTTT.

CDR3 in amino acids: CASSLLILAGETGELFF. The CDR3 nucleotides are TGTGCCAGCAGCTTGCTTATACTAGCGGGAGAGACCGGGGAGCTGTTTTTT. V and J are TRBV5-4 and TRBJ2-2; 11 bases are a match to TRBD2. V trimming: 1 base; J trimming: 5 bases; junction bases outside the gene matches: 7. The CDR3 spans 17 residues. Germline assignment: CDR1 SGHNT and CDR2 YYREEE (reference sequence). The variable domain in full, completed from reference TRBV5-4 and TRBJ2-2, reads ETGVTQSPTHLIKTRGQQVTLRCSSQSGHNTVSWYQQALGQGPQFIFQYYREEENGRGNFPPRFSGLQFPNYSSELNVNALELDDSALYLCASSLLILAGETGELFFGEGSRLTVL.

This clone was seen a handful of times. The chain joins TRBV28 to TRBJ2-7; TRBD2 matches 10 bases. CDR1 MDHEN and CDR2 SYDVKM come from the germline V gene. Germline trimming cut 5 bases from V and 7 bases from J; bases unmatched to any gene: 14. This CDR3 contains 16 residues. This CDR3 reads CASSQPIVAGGEEQYF. For the CDR3, the DNA is TGTGCCAGCAGTCAACCCATTGTAGCGGGAGGTGAAGAGCAGTACTTC.

This clone was recorded a few times. The gene calls are TRBV6-1 and TRBJ2-7; 7 positions agree with TRBD1. CDR1 and CDR2 (germline): MNHNS, SASEGT. The CDR3 totals 14 residues. With 3 bases clipped from V and 7 bases from J, the junction kept 9 bases outside the gene matches. This CDR3 reads CASSDRQGAWEQYF. CDR3 bases: TGTGCCAGCAGTGACCGACAGGGTGCGTGGGAGCAGTACTTC.

This sequence joins TRBV2 and TRBJ2-4; a weak D match, TRBD2 (5 bases). The germline gives CDR1 SNHLY, CDR2 FYNNEI. The CDR3 is 14 amino acids. V was clipped by 5 bases and J by 0 bases, with 8 bases between them. The CDR3 sequence is CASSYGLAKNIQYF. The CDR3 bases are TGTGCCAGCAGTTACGGACTAGCCAAAAACATTCAGTACTTC.